The 28 T cell receptor beta chains given below trace back to one sample, sequenced in a study of human T cells and chemical hapten exposure. The time point here: healthy volunteer bleed at 6 weeks. The total RNA was obtained from whole blood that was not fractionated. TCRdb recomputed calls from the RACE reads with MiXCR, one row per CDR3 protein. The repertoire holds around 80,000 distinct CDR3 sequences, with 7% to 9% as singletons. The sample consisted of whole blood. The receptor source for this set is a male donor in good health. Some clones in this sample may be carry-over from other donors' samples.

This clonotype has ten or more counts. The chain recombines TRBV7-9 with TRBJ1-5; 8 positions agree with TRBD1. Germline lookup yields CDR1 SEHNR and CDR2 FQNEAQ (reference sequence). V shed 3 bases and J 8 bases; nucleotides not matched to a gene: 6. This CDR3 has 14 amino acids. CDR3 in DNA: TGTGCCAGCAGCTTGGGGACAGGCCCTGAGCCCCAGCATTTT. This gives the protein CASSLGTGPEPQHF.

CDR3 DNA: TGTGCCAGCAGTCCCGGGACAGTACTATACGAGCAGTACTTC. Its protein is CASSPGTVLYEQYF. The chain joins TRBV27 to TRBJ2-7; 7 nucleotides line up with TRBD1. Per germline, CDR1 MNHEY and CDR2 SMNVEV (reference sequence). The CDR3 length is 14 residues. V shed 5 bases and J 4 bases; nucleotides not matched to a gene: 8.

This clonotype was seen only a few times. The chain is built from TRBV29-1 and TRBJ2-3, with D unclear. Germline V gene lookup returns CDR1 SQVTM and CDR2 ANQGSEA. This CDR3 region has 12 residues. The ends were cut back, 1 base at V and 6 bases at J, with 8 bases in the middle. CDR3 in amino acids: CSVEGSWDTQYF. The CDR3 DNA follows: TGCAGCGTTGAAGGGTCCTGGGATACGCAGTATTTT.

The CDR3 here is CASSDDTGRLANYGYTF. CDR3 sequence (DNA): TGTGCCAGCAGTGATGATACCGGACGGTTAGCTAACTATGGCTACACCTTC. The chain combines TRBV6-1 with TRBJ1-2; D gene ambiguous. This CDR3 comprises 17 residues. CDR1 and CDR2 from the germline V gene are MNHNS and SASEGT. The ends were cut back, 3 bases at V and 0 bases at J, with 17 bases in the middle.

J is TRBJ1-2 and V is TRBV25-1, with D possibly being TRBD1 (6 bases). Trimming pared 3 bases from V and 6 bases from J, leaving 20 bases between. Germline V gene lookup returns CDR1 MGHDK and CDR2 SYGVNS. This CDR3 is 16 amino acids long. The CDR3 bases are TGTGCCAGCAGTGATGTTGGGGGCAGGGGAATGGATGGCTACACCTTC. Its protein is CASSDVGGRGMDGYTF.

The table lists this clonotype with a few counts. This chain joins TRBV30 and TRBJ2-2, with 7 bases fitting TRBD2. Trimming took 8 bases from V and 4 from J; bases not matched to a gene: 10. This CDR3 is built from 14 residues. The germline gives CDR1 GTSNPN, CDR2 SVGIG (reference sequence). The CDR3 sequence is CAAQAGPSTGELFF. The CDR3 coding sequence is TGTGCCGCCCAAGCGGGACCCTCCACCGGGGAGCTGTTTTTT.

The sample holds a few counts of this clonotype. In DNA, the CDR3 is TGTGCCACCTCACTCTCAACAGGGGCCTATGGCTACACCTTC. Amino acids: CATSLSTGAYGYTF. V usage is TRBV27 and J usage is TRBJ1-2, with 7 bases matching TRBD1. Looked up from germline, CDR1 is MNHEY and CDR2 is SMNVEV (reference sequence). The V gene end was trimmed by 10 bases and the J gene end by 4 bases; junction bases not matched to a gene: 12. The CDR3 is made up of 14 amino acids.

This clonotype was seen repeatedly, ten times or more. V gene TRBV12-3 or TRBV12-4 combines with J gene TRBJ2-1; the match to TRBD2 covers 8 bases. The CDR3 length is 14 residues. J was trimmed by 6 bases and V by 1 base; bases with no gene match: 2. CDR3 region: CASSLGLAGNEQFF. CDR3 DNA sequence: TGTGCCAGCAGTTTAGGTCTAGCGGGCAATGAGCAGTTCTTC.

This clonotype has only a few counts. The CDR3 spells CATSEKGSDTQYF. In nucleotides, the CDR3 is TGTGCCACCAGTGAAAAGGGATCTGATACGCAGTATTTT. V gene TRBV24-1 combines with J gene TRBJ2-3; D is ambiguous. This CDR3 comprises 13 residues. V shed 4 bases and J shed 6 bases, with 10 bases lying between them. Germline-derived CDR1 and CDR2 are KGHDR and SFDVKD.

The chain uses TRBV7-8 and TRBJ2-2; tentative D call: TRBD1 (5 bases). V lost 2 bases and J lost 7, with 17 bases in between. The CDR3 consists of 16 residues. Germline loops: CDR1 SGHVS, CDR2 FQNEAQ. DNA for the CDR3: TGTGCCAGCAGCTTAACGACTCAGGGTACGGACGGGGAGCTGTTTTTT. This translates into CASSLTTQGTDGELFF. The full variable domain, rest sourced from reference TRBV7-8 and TRBJ2-2, is GAGVSQSPRYKVAKRGQDVALRCDPISGHVSLFWYQQALGQGPEFLTYFQNEAQLDKSGLPSDRFFAERPEGSVSTLKIQRTQQEDSAVYLCASSLTTQGTDGELFFGEGSRLTVL.

The J gene is TRBJ1-3, the V gene TRBV2, with 9 bases matching TRBD1. CDR1 is SNHLY, CDR2 FYNNEI, per germline. Trimming removed 6 bases from V and 0 bases from J; junction bases left unmatched: 6. This CDR3 contains 16 residues. The CDR3: CASRGGQGYSGNTIYF. CDR3 DNA: TGTGCCAGCAGAGGGGGACAGGGATACTCTGGAAACACCATATATTTT.

This clonotype has more than one count but fewer than ten. The V call is TRBV7-6, the J call TRBJ1-2; D unresolved. The CDR3 covers 13 residues. Trimming took 5 bases from V and 4 from J, leaving 11 bases between them. Germline-derived CDR1 and CDR2 are SGHVS and FNYEAQ. CDR3 protein: CASSLSAGYGYTF. The DNA of the CDR3 is TGTGCCAGCAGCCTCAGTGCAGGCTATGGCTACACCTTC.

This clonotype was detected ten times or more. This chain connects TRBV6-5 to TRBJ1-1; D is unclear. With 6 bases removed from V and 5 bases from J, the gap between germline ends came to 13 bases. Germline CDR1 reads MNHEY; CDR2 reads SVGAGI. The CDR3 length is 13 residues. CDR3 DNA: TGTGCCAGCAGCCCTGGTCTTGGGACTGAAGCTTTCTTT. It yields the protein CASSPGLGTEAFF.

The V and J genes are TRBV5-1 and TRBJ2-6; the match to TRBD1 covers 7 bases. This CDR3 has 17 amino acids. Trimming cost V 7 bases and J 1 base; bases outside gene matches: 11. Germline assignment: CDR1 SGHRS and CDR2 YFSETQ. The CDR3 DNA is TGCGCCAGCCGACCGGGACAGCAAACTTCTGGGGCCAACGTCCTGACTTTC. Amino acid sequence: CASRPGQQTSGANVLTF.

V usage is TRBV29-1 and J usage is TRBJ1-3, with 11 bases fitting TRBD1. CDR1 is SQVTM, CDR2 ANQGSEA, per germline. V shed 8 bases, J shed 2 bases, and the junction held 5 bases outside the gene matches. CDR3 size: 14 residues. CDR3 coding DNA: TGCAGCATTAAGGGACAGGGGGCTGGAAACACCATATATTTT. Amino acids: CSIKGQGAGNTIYF.

The V and J genes are TRBV29-1 and TRBJ2-1; the D call may be TRBD1 or TRBD2 (5 bases each). CDR3 length equals 14 residues. CDR1 SQVTM and CDR2 ANQGSEA come from the germline V gene. The V end lost 1 base, the J end lost 7 bases, and 14 bases lay between the germline ends. CDR3: CSVEGDLFWNEQFF. In nucleotides, the CDR3 is TGCAGCGTTGAAGGGGACCTTTTTTGGAATGAGCAGTTCTTC.

This clonotype qualifies as medium-sized. Written as DNA, the CDR3 is TGTGCCAGCAGTCTGGGGGACGAGCAGTACTTC. Translating it yields CASSLGDEQYF. V is TRBV28 and J is TRBJ2-7; the D call may be TRBD1 or TRBD2 (5 bases each). Germline V gives CDR1 MDHEN, CDR2 SYDVKM. The CDR3 contains 11 residues. Trimming removed 5 bases from V and 5 bases from J, with 7 bases in between.

CDR3 protein: CASSLGPAGVGGYEQYF. The CDR3 bases are TGTGCCAGCAGCTTAGGTCCGGCCGGGGTCGGGGGCTACGAGCAGTACTTC. The rearrangement links TRBV7-2 to TRBJ2-7; D possibly corresponds to TRBD2 (6 bases). V lost 1 base, J lost 3 bases, and 19 bases lay in between. The length of the CDR3 is 17 residues. Germline CDR1 is SGHTA and CDR2 is FQGNSA. The variable domain in full, completed from reference TRBV7-2 and TRBJ2-7, reads GAGVSQSPSNKVTEKGKDVELRCDPISGHTALYWYRQSLGQGLEFLIYFQGNSAPDKSGLPSDRFSAERTGGSVSTLTIQRTQQEDSAVYLCASSLGPAGVGGYEQYFGPGTRLTVT.

This clonotype was seen only a few times. This chain uses TRBV2 with TRBJ1-4, with D possibly being TRBD1 (6 bases). The germline V and J ends were trimmed by 2 bases and 3 bases, with 7 bases remaining between them. The CDR3 is made up of 14 amino acids. Germline CDR1 and CDR2: SNHLY and FYNNEI. The CDR3 sequence is CASSEQGSNEKLFF. The CDR3 region has the DNA TGTGCCAGCAGTGAACAGGGGTCTAATGAAAAACTGTTTTTT.

This chain uses TRBV4-2 with TRBJ2-1; D may be TRBD1 or TRBD2 (5 bases each). Germline CDR1 is LGHNA and CDR2 is YNFKEQ. Trimming removed 4 bases from V and 5 bases from J, with 18 bases in between. The CDR3 spans 16 residues. DNA of the CDR3: TGTGCCAGCAGCCCGACCGAGGGACGACTCGACAATGAGCAGTTCTTC. This encodes CASSPTEGRLDNEQFF.

The chain links TRBV6-6 to TRBJ2-5; 12 positions agree with TRBD1. The germline CDR1 and CDR2 sequences are MNHNY and SVGAGI (reference sequence). This CDR3 region has 19 residues. Trimming took 6 bases from V and 1 from J; bases not matched to a gene: 15. CDR3 region: CASSLGTGGVNHPQETQYF. As DNA, the CDR3 is TGTGCCAGCAGCTTGGGGACAGGGGGCGTCAATCATCCCCAAGAGACCCAGTACTTC.

A few counts support this clonotype. The chain joins TRBV5-1 to TRBJ1-2, with a possible D match to TRBD1 (5 bases). The CDR3 runs to 14 residues. The germline CDR1 and CDR2 sequences are SGHRS and YFSETQ. Trimming removed 4 bases from V and 3 bases from J, with 13 bases in between. The CDR3, as DNA: TGCGCCAGCAGCGCGGAGGTAGGGGACTATGGCTACACCTTC. It is translated as CASSAEVGDYGYTF.

A remark on this clonotype: Compared with germline, one end of the junction differs, possibly owing to a read error. The genes are TRBV6-6 and TRBJ1-1; possible D gene TRBD1, 5 bases. Germline V gene data show CDR1 as MNHNY and CDR2 as SVGAGI (reference sequence). This CDR3 region has 13 residues. CDR3 DNA sequence: TGTGCCGGCAGGCAGACAGAAAACACTGAAGCTTTCTTT. The encoded protein is CAGRQTENTEAFF.

About this clonotype itself: This may arise from a read error, as a much more abundant clone is one base away. The rearrangement joins TRBV10-3 to TRBJ2-3; 7 bases are shared with TRBD2. CDR3 length: 13 amino acids. Germline lookup yields CDR1 ENHRY and CDR2 SYGVKD. Germline trimming cut 8 bases from V and 5 bases from J; bases unmatched to any gene: 7. In nucleotides, the CDR3 is TGTGCCATCGGGGGAGGGTCAGGAGATACGCAGTATTTT. Protein sequence: CAIGGGSGDTQYF.

This clonotype came up many times. The chain joins TRBV9 to TRBJ1-2; maybe TRBD1 (6 bases). The V gene lost 0 bases and the J gene lost 4 bases, with 10 bases spanning the gap. The germline V gene has CDR1 SGDLS and CDR2 YYNGEE. The CDR3 is 14 residues long. CDR3 nucleotides: TGTGCCAGCAGCGTAGTGGACAGACTCTATGGCTACACCTTC. This translates into CASSVVDRLYGYTF.

The gene calls are TRBV29-1 and TRBJ1-1; no clear D. V dropped 3 bases and J dropped 0 bases, with 11 bases sitting between them. CDR1 SQVTM and CDR2 ANQGSEA come from the germline V gene. The CDR3 loop spans 14 amino acids. The CDR3 DNA reads TGCAGCGTTGACGATGGACGGATGAACACTGAAGCTTTCTTT. It translates to CSVDDGRMNTEAFF. The full variable domain, rest sourced from reference TRBV29-1 and TRBJ1-1, is SAVISQKPSRDICQRGTSLTIQCQVDSQVTMMFWYRQQPGQSLTLIATANQGSEATYESGFVIDKFPISRPNLTFSTLTVSNMSPEDSSIYLCSVDDGRMNTEAFFGQGTRLTVV.

This clonotype occurred a few times. In DNA form, the CDR3 reads TGTGCCAGCTCACCACGGCAGGGAACTGAAGCTTTCTTT. Protein product: CASSPRQGTEAFF. The V gene is TRBV18, the J gene TRBJ1-1; D is perhaps TRBD1 (5 bases). V lost 1 base, J lost 5 bases, and 8 bases lay in between. CDR3 size: 13 residues. Germline-derived CDR1 and CDR2 are KGHSH and LQKENI. Drawing the rest from reference TRBV18 and TRBJ1-1, the complete variable domain is NAGVMQNPRHLVRRRGQEARLRCSPMKGHSHVYWYRQLPEEGLKFMVYLQKENIIDESGMPKERFSAEFPKEGPSILRIQQVVRGDSAAYFCASSPRQGTEAFFGQGTRLTVV.

This clonotype showed up just a few times. The chain uses TRBV3-1 and TRBJ1-1; D gene unclear. Germline CDR1 is LGHDT and CDR2 is YNNKEL (reference sequence). The CDR3 loop spans 14 amino acids. V was clipped by 0 bases and J by 0 bases, with 5 bases between them. Written as DNA, the CDR3 is TGTGCCAGCAGCCAAGATCCGATGAACACTGAAGCTTTCTTT. It is translated as CASSQDPMNTEAFF.